Listed below are T cell receptor beta chains from one sample, sequenced in a study of cytomegalovirus exposure and HLA in healthy donors. Assay: immunoSEQ multiplex PCR; the TCRdb copy retains only in-frame clones and omits some. Of hundreds of thousands of clones listed, about 78% are singletons. The sequencing sample was made of PBMCs. These receptors were taken from a male donor in good health and CMV-seronegative. The CDR3 runs from the conserved cysteine through the conserved F or W. Each record gives: J gene, D gene, clone size, V gene, CDR3 DNA, CDR3 protein. D genes are given only for firm matches. Only part of the rows carry a size: once, few, many, or a class if the clone is expanded.

j_call: TRBJ2-5
d_call: TRBD1
clone_size: .
v_call: TRBV11-3
cdr3_nt: TGTGCCAGCAGCAGGGGGACAGGCTCAGGGGAGACCCAGTACTTC
cdr3_aa: CASSRGTGSGETQYF

j_call: TRBJ2-2
d_call: .
clone_size: few
v_call: TRBV5-1
cdr3_nt: TGCGCCAGCAGGACAGTCGGGGAGCTGTTTTTT
cdr3_aa: CASRTVGELFF

j_call: TRBJ2-1
d_call: .
clone_size: .
v_call: TRBV5-5
cdr3_nt: TGTGCCAGCAGCTCCTCAGCAATCGGGTCCTACAATGAGCAGTTCTTC
cdr3_aa: CASSSSAIGSYNEQFF

j_call: TRBJ2-7
d_call: .
clone_size: .
v_call: TRBV5-4
cdr3_nt: TGTGCCAGCAGCTTGGTGGAGAAATACGAGCAGTACTTC
cdr3_aa: CASSLVEKYEQYF

j_call: TRBJ1-4
d_call: TRBD1
clone_size: .
v_call: TRBV9
cdr3_nt: TGTGCCAGCAGCGTACTTAACTTCGGGGACAGGCAGGAAAAACTGTTTTTT
cdr3_aa: CASSVLNFGDRQEKLFF

j_call: TRBJ2-7
d_call: .
clone_size: .
v_call: TRBV21-1
cdr3_nt: TGTGCCAGCAGCAAATCCGACGAGCAGTACTTC
cdr3_aa: CASSKSDEQYF

j_call: TRBJ1-2
d_call: .
clone_size: .
v_call: TRBV9
cdr3_nt: TGTGCCAGCAGCGTAGCTGCAGGGGCCTATGGCTACACCTTC
cdr3_aa: CASSVAAGAYGYTF

j_call: TRBJ2-5
d_call: .
clone_size: .
v_call: TRBV13
cdr3_nt: TGTGCCAGCAGCCGCCGGACAGGGAGGGAAGAGACCCAGTACTTC
cdr3_aa: CASSRRTGREETQYF

j_call: TRBJ1-1
d_call: TRBD1
clone_size: .
v_call: TRBV11-2
cdr3_nt: TGTGCCAGCAGCTTAGTTAAGACAGGGTTGAATGGTGAAGCTTTCTTT
cdr3_aa: CASSLVKTGLNGEAFF

j_call: TRBJ2-5
d_call: TRBD1
clone_size: .
v_call: TRBV9
cdr3_nt: TGTGCCAGCAGCGACACAGGGGGCCATCAAGAGACCCAGTACTTC
cdr3_aa: CASSDTGGHQETQYF

j_call: TRBJ1-2
d_call: TRBD1
clone_size: .
v_call: TRBV27
cdr3_nt: TGTGCCAGCAGTCCAAGACAGGGGGCTACCTATGGCTACACCTTC
cdr3_aa: CASSPRQGATYGYTF

j_call: TRBJ1-2
d_call: .
clone_size: few
v_call: TRBV2
cdr3_nt: TGTGCCAGCAGCTTCCACTATGGCTACACCTTC
cdr3_aa: CASSFHYGYTF

j_call: TRBJ2-1
d_call: TRBD1
clone_size: .
v_call: TRBV7-9
cdr3_nt: TGTTCCAGCAGCTCCCGGACAGGGGGCTCCTACAATGAGCAGTTCTTC
cdr3_aa: CSSSSRTGGSYNEQFF

j_call: TRBJ1-3
d_call: .
clone_size: .
v_call: TRBV28
cdr3_nt: TGTGCCAGCAGCCGAGGCGGGGGGCGCGTTGGAAACACCATATATTTT
cdr3_aa: CASSRGGGRVGNTIYF

j_call: TRBJ1-1
d_call: .
clone_size: once
v_call: TRBV5-8
cdr3_nt: TGTGCCAGCAGCCCCCGGTCCAACACTGAAGCTTTCTTT
cdr3_aa: CASSPRSNTEAFF

j_call: TRBJ1-2
d_call: .
clone_size: .
v_call: TRBV6-6
cdr3_nt: TGTGCCAGCATCAGGCAGGGGACCAACTATGGCTACACCTTC
cdr3_aa: CASIRQGTNYGYTF

j_call: TRBJ1-4
d_call: .
clone_size: few
v_call: TRBV6-1
cdr3_nt: TGTGCCAGCAGTTCTGAGTGGACAAGTGAAAAACTGTTTTTT
cdr3_aa: CASSSEWTSEKLFF

j_call: TRBJ1-5
d_call: .
clone_size: .
v_call: TRBV2
cdr3_nt: TGTGCCAGCAGTGACATAACAGGAGATCAGCCCCAGCATTTT
cdr3_aa: CASSDITGDQPQHF

j_call: TRBJ2-7
d_call: .
clone_size: .
v_call: TRBV29-1
cdr3_nt: TGCAGCGTGGGCCCCCGACTATCGCACTACGAGCAGTACTTC
cdr3_aa: CSVGPRLSHYEQYF

j_call: TRBJ2-7
d_call: .
clone_size: .
v_call: TRBV5-1
cdr3_nt: TGCGCCAGCAGCTTGGAAGGGACTCACCCCTACGAGCAGTACTTC
cdr3_aa: CASSLEGTHPYEQYF

j_call: TRBJ2-2
d_call: .
clone_size: .
v_call: TRBV2
cdr3_nt: TGTGCCAGCAGCCCCACAGGCTCATCCCGCAATCGTATCGGAGCCGGGGAGCTGTTTTTT
cdr3_aa: CASSPTGSSRNRIGAGELFF

j_call: TRBJ1-1
d_call: .
clone_size: .
v_call: TRBV7-8
cdr3_nt: TGTGCCAGCAGCACCCGGGCGGGGGGAGCTTTCTTT
cdr3_aa: CASSTRAGGAFF

j_call: TRBJ1-4
d_call: .
clone_size: .
v_call: TRBV14
cdr3_nt: TGTGCCAGCAGCCGTACAGGGAGTTCTAATGAAAAACTGTTTTTT
cdr3_aa: CASSRTGSSNEKLFF

j_call: TRBJ1-5
d_call: TRBD1
clone_size: .
v_call: TRBV18
cdr3_nt: TGTGCCAGCTCTATCGACAGGGCCCCCGGGCCCCAGCATTTT
cdr3_aa: CASSIDRAPGPQHF

j_call: TRBJ1-4
d_call: .
clone_size: .
v_call: TRBV5-1
cdr3_nt: TGCGCCAGCAGAGGGGCATCTAATGAAAAACTGTTTTTT
cdr3_aa: CASRGASNEKLFF

j_call: TRBJ1-2
d_call: .
clone_size: few
v_call: TRBV7-9
cdr3_nt: TGTGCCAGCAGCTTAGAAACCCCAGGTGGCTACACCTTC
cdr3_aa: CASSLETPGGYTF

j_call: TRBJ2-1
d_call: TRBD2
clone_size: once
v_call: TRBV15
cdr3_nt: TGTGCCACCAGCACCCATGAAGGGACTAGCGGGAGGATCTACAATGAGCAGTTCTTC
cdr3_aa: CATSTHEGTSGRIYNEQFF

j_call: TRBJ2-7
d_call: .
clone_size: .
v_call: TRBV29-1
cdr3_nt: TGCAGCGCCGAGGAGGACCCTGACCTATACGAGCAGTACTTC
cdr3_aa: CSAEEDPDLYEQYF

j_call: TRBJ2-3
d_call: TRBD1
clone_size: .
v_call: TRBV5-1
cdr3_nt: TGCGCCAGCAAAGCGGGACAGGGATTCTCGGGCACAGATACGCAGTATTTT
cdr3_aa: CASKAGQGFSGTDTQYF

j_call: TRBJ2-7
d_call: TRBD2
clone_size: .
v_call: TRBV7-2
cdr3_nt: TGTGCCAGCAGCTTAATGGCTAGCGGTGCCTACGAGCAGTACTTC
cdr3_aa: CASSLMASGAYEQYF

j_call: TRBJ2-7
d_call: TRBD2
clone_size: few
v_call: TRBV28
cdr3_nt: TGTGCCAGCAGCTCTAACGTGGGGACTAGCGGGAACACCTACGAGCAGTACTTC
cdr3_aa: CASSSNVGTSGNTYEQYF

j_call: TRBJ1-1
d_call: TRBD1
clone_size: few
v_call: TRBV6-5
cdr3_nt: TGTGCCAGCAGTTATCGACAGGGGGTACGGACTGAAGCTTTCTTT
cdr3_aa: CASSYRQGVRTEAFF

j_call: TRBJ2-7
d_call: TRBD2
clone_size: .
v_call: TRBV2
cdr3_nt: TGTGCCAGCACACTTTCACGGGAGGGCCTACAAGACGAGCAGTACTTC
cdr3_aa: CASTLSREGLQDEQYF

j_call: TRBJ1-3
d_call: .
clone_size: .
v_call: TRBV6-6
cdr3_nt: TGTGCCAGCAGTCGAATGACAGATTCGACTGGAAACACCATATATTTT
cdr3_aa: CASSRMTDSTGNTIYF

j_call: TRBJ2-5
d_call: .
clone_size: .
v_call: TRBV7-3
cdr3_nt: TGTGCCAGCAGCCTGGGTTCAGGTGCGGAGACCCAGTACTTC
cdr3_aa: CASSLGSGAETQYF

j_call: TRBJ2-5
d_call: TRBD2
clone_size: .
v_call: TRBV5-1
cdr3_nt: TGCGCCAGCAGCCTGACTAGCGGGACTGAGACCCAGTACTTC
cdr3_aa: CASSLTSGTETQYF

j_call: TRBJ2-5
d_call: TRBD2
clone_size: .
v_call: TRBV9
cdr3_nt: TGTGCCAGCAGCGGCCGGACTAGCGGGAGTCTGGAGACCCAGTACTTC
cdr3_aa: CASSGRTSGSLETQYF

j_call: TRBJ2-2
d_call: TRBD2
clone_size: .
v_call: TRBV10-2
cdr3_nt: TGCGCCAGCATATCACTAGCGGGAGGGAACACCGGGGAGCTGTTTTTT
cdr3_aa: CASISLAGGNTGELFF

j_call: TRBJ2-7
d_call: .
clone_size: few
v_call: TRBV4-1
cdr3_nt: TGCGCCAGCAGCCGAGGACTCGGGGGCGAGCAGTACTTC
cdr3_aa: CASSRGLGGEQYF

j_call: TRBJ1-2
d_call: .
clone_size: few
v_call: TRBV6-1
cdr3_nt: TGTGCCAGCATGCTAGGGGCCAACTATGGCTACACCTTC
cdr3_aa: CASMLGANYGYTF

j_call: TRBJ2-5
d_call: .
clone_size: .
v_call: TRBV2
cdr3_nt: TGTGCCACCACAAGTCAGGGTCTACAAGAGACCCAGTACTTC
cdr3_aa: CATTSQGLQETQYF

j_call: TRBJ1-3
d_call: .
clone_size: .
v_call: TRBV19
cdr3_nt: TGTGCCAGTAGTACACGACAGAACTCTGGAAACACCATATATTTT
cdr3_aa: CASSTRQNSGNTIYF

j_call: TRBJ2-5
d_call: TRBD2
clone_size: .
v_call: TRBV7-9
cdr3_nt: TGTTCCAGCAGCCCCAGTATTAGCGGGAAGGGGGAAGAGACCCAGTACTTC
cdr3_aa: CSSSPSISGKGEETQYF

j_call: TRBJ1-1
d_call: .
clone_size: .
v_call: TRBV25-1
cdr3_nt: TGTGCCAGCAGTGACGGACAGCACACTGAAGCTTTCTTT
cdr3_aa: CASSDGQHTEAFF

j_call: TRBJ2-1
d_call: TRBD2
clone_size: .
v_call: TRBV7-9
cdr3_nt: TGTGCCAGCAGCTTAGATCCGTTAGCGGGAGAGCAGTTCTTC
cdr3_aa: CASSLDPLAGEQFF